These T cell receptor beta chains were read from a single sample in a study of T cell clones after liver transplantation. The table came from immunoSEQ multiplex PCR; TCRdb's copy has only in-frame clones and leaves some out. Seen here are around 9,100 clones, about 79% observed once, and the top ten hold roughly 18%. This sample comprised CD8+ T cells from blood, obtained before liver transplant. The receptors were gathered from a human donor who received a liver transplant. Both conserved end residues are part of each CDR3. Fields, in order: J gene, clone size, D gene, V gene, CDR3 DNA, CDR3 protein. A D gene is named only where the DNA matches it firmly. Clone size is given for some rows only: seen once, a few or many times, or a class if the clone is expanded.

TRBJ2-1 | - | - | TRBV7-8 | TGTGCCAGCAGCAAACGACAGGGGGTCGGGGCTAGCGGGAGAGGGAATGAGCAGTTCTTC | CASSKRQGVGASGRGNEQFF
TRBJ2-1 | - | - | TRBV27 | TGTGCCAGCAGTTATGACCTTAGCGGCCTGGGTGAGCAGTTCTTC | CASSYDLSGLGEQFF
TRBJ2-1 | - | - | TRBV30 | TGTGCCTGGAGTGACGGGCAAGGCGATGAGCAGTTCTTC | CAWSDGQGDEQFF
TRBJ2-3 | - | - | TRBV27 | TGTGCCAGCAGTTTATCAGGTTTCACAGATACGCAGTATTTT | CASSLSGFTDTQYF
TRBJ1-2 | few | - | TRBV4-2 | TGTGCCAGCAGCCAAGTCGCAGGGTCTATCTACACCTTC | CASSQVAGSIYTF
TRBJ2-7 | - | - | TRBV27 | TGTGCCAGCAGTTTAGGTCTGCGCGGGTACGAGCAGTACTTC | CASSLGLRGYEQYF
TRBJ2-2 | few | - | TRBV10-1 | TGCGCCAGCAGTGAAGACCATAACACCGGGGAGCTGTTTTTT | CASSEDHNTGELFF
TRBJ2-7 | - | TRBD2 | TRBV7-9 | TGTGCCAGCAGCTTAGGACTAGCGGGGGGGCCTTCCTACGAGCAGTACTTC | CASSLGLAGGPSYEQYF
TRBJ1-1 | - | - | TRBV2 | TGTGCCAGCAGCCCCGGACGGAACACTGAAGCTTTCTTT | CASSPGRNTEAFF
TRBJ2-5 | - | TRBD1 | TRBV4-1 | TGCGCCAGCAGCCAGTGGGACAGGGCGGGAGAGACCCAGTACTTC | CASSQWDRAGETQYF
TRBJ2-5 | - | TRBD1 | TRBV7-9 | TGTGCCAGCAGCAATCTGGGACAGGCACAAGAGACCCAGTACTTC | CASSNLGQAQETQYF
TRBJ1-1 | once | - | TRBV10-1 | TGCGCCGGCAGAGTCGGGACTCCGGACGGGTTTTATGCTTTCTTT | CAGRVGTPDGFYAFF
TRBJ2-1 | - | - | TRBV28 | TGTGCCAGCAGTTCCTGGAGCGATAGCTCCTACAATGAGCAGTTCTTC | CASSSWSDSSYNEQFF
TRBJ2-5 | - | - | TRBV4-1 | TGCGCCAGCAGCCTTGGGGAGACCCAGTACTTC | CASSLGETQYF
TRBJ2-3 | few | - | TRBV5-1 | TGCGCCAGCAGCTTGGGGGTACGCACAGATACGCAGTATTTT | CASSLGVRTDTQYF
TRBJ2-2 | - | - | TRBV28 | TGTGCCAGCAGTTTTGGAGGCACCGGGGAGCTGTTTTTT | CASSFGGTGELFF
TRBJ1-2 | - | - | TRBV27 | TGTGCCAGCAGTTTAAGAGGCTTCGGCTACACCTTC | CASSLRGFGYTF
TRBJ1-4 | - | - | TRBV18 | TGTGCCAGCTCACCCCCGGGGGCGCGAGAAAAACTGTTTTTT | CASSPPGAREKLFF
TRBJ2-2 | - | - | TRBV19 | TGTGCCAGTAAAGCCGGGACGGACACCGGGGAGCTGTTTTTT | CASKAGTDTGELFF
TRBJ2-1 | - | TRBD1 | TRBV7-9 | TGTGCCAGCAACGACAGGGGGGCGAATGAGCAGTTCTTC | CASNDRGANEQFF
TRBJ1-2 | - | TRBD1 | TRBV7-9 | TGTGCCAGCAGTCTGACAGGGGCGGATGGCTACACCTTC | CASSLTGADGYTF
TRBJ2-1 | - | TRBD2 | TRBV6-1 | TGTGCCAGCAGTGGACTAGCGGGGGCCTACAATGAGCAGTTCTTC | CASSGLAGAYNEQFF
TRBJ2-1 | - | - | TRBV28 | TGTGCCAGCTGTGGGTTGGGCGGAGCCTACAATGAGCAGTTCTTC | CASCGLGGAYNEQFF
TRBJ2-1 | - | - | TRBV7-9 | TGTGCCAGCAGCTCCAACCCAGGCCTGAACAATGAGCAGTTCTTC | CASSSNPGLNNEQFF
TRBJ2-1 | - | - | TRBV27 | TGTGCCAGCAGTTTCCTGCCCGAGGAGCAGTTCTTC | CASSFLPEEQFF
TRBJ1-1 | - | - | TRBV5-4 | TGTGCCAGCAGCCGAGGAACCGGGGACACTGAAGCTTTCTTT | CASSRGTGDTEAFF
TRBJ1-5 | large | - | TRBV2 | TGTGCCAGCAGCACCAGACCCTCCACCTCATATAGCAATCAGCCCCAGCATTTT | CASSTRPSTSYSNQPQHF
TRBJ2-1 | - | TRBD1 | TRBV5-1 | TGCGCCAGCAGCCGGGACAGTCTTCCCTACAATGAGCAGTTCTTC | CASSRDSLPYNEQFF
TRBJ1-2 | - | - | TRBV6-5 | TGTGCCAGCAGTTACTCCCCCAGAGGGTTAGATGGCTACACCTTC | CASSYSPRGLDGYTF
TRBJ2-1 | few | - | TRBV5-1 | TGCGCCAGCAGATGGGGGAGCTACACTGACAATGAGCAGTTCTTC | CASRWGSYTDNEQFF
TRBJ2-5 | few | - | TRBV6-1 | TGTGCCAGCAGGGTCCGAGAGACCCAGTACTTC | CASRVRETQYF
TRBJ2-7 | - | TRBD2 | TRBV9 | TGTGCCAGCAGCGTAGCTGCTAGCGGGTACGAGCAGTACTTC | CASSVAASGYEQYF
TRBJ2-1 | medium-sized | - | TRBV5-1 | TGCGCCAGCAGCTCGCGACATAGGGGGTACAATGAGCAGTTCTTC | CASSSRHRGYNEQFF
TRBJ2-7 | - | - | TRBV6-5 | TGTGCCAGCAGTCCGGTAGGGGGGCTAGGAGAGCAGTACTTC | CASSPVGGLGEQYF